A single sample is the source of the 26 T cell receptor beta chains below, sequenced in a study of ipilimumab plus nivolumab after autologous stem cell transplantation. Some clones are missing from TCRdb's copy, which holds only in-frame ones; the method was immunoSEQ multiplex PCR. The repertoire holds around 19,000 clones, with around 80% as singletons. The sample consisted of PBMCs, taken in a trial of ipilimumab plus nivolumab as post-transplant consolidation. Receptors originate from a male donor with diffuse large B-cell lymphoma.

This clone occurred once. The rearrangement joins TRBV11-2 to TRBJ2-1; 7 bases fit TRBD1. The CDR3 sequence is 15 residues long. Germline trimming cut 0 bases from V and 6 bases from J; bases unmatched to any gene: 5. The germline CDR1 and CDR2 sequences are SGHAT and FQNNGV. The CDR3 loop reads CASSLDLGQFNEQFF. CDR3 bases: TGTGCCAGCAGCTTAGATTTGGGACAGTTCAATGAGCAGTTCTTC. Based on the CDR3 plus reference TRBV11-2 and TRBJ2-1, the full variable domain is EAGVAQSPRYKIIEKRQSVAFWCNPISGHATLYWYQQILGQGPKLLIQFQNNGVVDDSQLPKDRFSAERLKGVDSTLKIQPAKLEDSAVYLCASSLDLGQFNEQFFGPGTRLTVL.

The sample holds a few counts of this clone. This chain links TRBV7-2 with TRBJ1-1; 7 bases agree with TRBD1. The CDR3 contains 14 residues. With 4 bases clipped from V and 1 base from J, the junction kept 3 bases outside the gene matches. Germline CDR1 and CDR2: SGHTA and FQGNSA. The CDR3 loop is CASSSRTGNTEAFF. CDR3 bases: TGTGCCAGCAGCTCCCGGACAGGGAACACTGAAGCTTTCTTT.

V and J are TRBV6-5 and TRBJ2-1; D tentatively reads TRBD1 or TRBD2 (6 bases each). Germline V gene sequence: CDR1 MNHEY, CDR2 SVGAGI. The CDR3 extends over 13 amino acids. Trimming pared 8 bases from V and 6 bases from J, leaving 14 bases between. The CDR3 nucleotides are TGTGCCAGCTCTCGGGGGCCCCTCAATGAGCAGTTCTTC. It is translated as CASSRGPLNEQFF.

J is TRBJ1-2 and V is TRBV5-1; D is possibly TRBD1 (5 bases). The V end lost 2 bases, the J end lost 6 bases, and 11 bases lay between the germline ends. This CDR3 has 13 residues. Looked up from germline, CDR1 is SGHRS and CDR2 is YFSETQ. This chain's CDR3 is CASSLVGGNGYTF. The CDR3 nucleotides are TGCGCCAGCAGCTTAGTTGGGGGAAATGGCTACACCTTC.

The rearrangement uses TRBV7-6 and TRBJ1-1; D might be TRBD1 (5 bases). CDR1 is SGHVS, CDR2 FNYEAQ, per germline. CDR3 length equals 13 residues. Trimming stripped 0 bases from V and 8 bases from J, with 10 bases between. CDR3 amino acids: CASSLADSLEAFF. CDR3 bases: TGTGCCAGCAGCTTAGCCGACAGTCTCGAAGCTTTCTTT.

The V call is TRBV7-6, the J call TRBJ2-5, with 7 nucleotides matching TRBD1. This CDR3 spans 13 amino acids. The V segment lost 5 bases and the J segment 5 bases; nucleotides outside the gene matches: 5. CDR1 is SGHVS, CDR2 FNYEAQ, per germline. This CDR3 is CASSPGGLETQYF. CDR3 in DNA: TGTGCCAGCAGCCCAGGGGGTTTGGAGACCCAGTACTTC.

This clone has just one count. The chain couples TRBV7-7 to TRBJ2-3, with 8 nucleotides matching TRBD1. Germline V gene sequence: CDR1 SSHAT, CDR2 FNYEAQ (reference sequence). This CDR3 spans 15 amino acids. With V trimmed by 4 bases and J by 2 bases, 5 bases remained unmatched. This chain's CDR3 is CASSSGTGVTDTQYF. The CDR3 nucleotides read TGTGCCAGCAGCTCAGGGACAGGAGTCACAGATACGCAGTATTTT.

Here the CDR3 reads CAGSSRIGEQYF. The DNA of the CDR3 is TGTGCCGGAAGTTCCAGGATCGGCGAGCAGTACTTC. The chain employs TRBV27 and TRBJ2-7; D gene unclear. The germline V gene encodes CDR1 MNHEY and CDR2 SMNVEV (reference sequence). With 11 bases removed from V and 6 bases from J, the gap between germline ends came to 17 bases. The CDR3 consists of 12 residues.

V gene TRBV4-1 combines with J gene TRBJ2-3; D is perhaps TRBD1 (6 bases). Trimming left V 2 bases short and J 3 bases short, with 12 bases between. From germline, CDR1 is MGHRA and CDR2 YSYEKL. The CDR3 consists of 15 residues. This CDR3 reads CASSQWARGTDTQYF. In DNA form, the CDR3 reads TGCGCCAGCAGCCAATGGGCCAGGGGAACAGATACGCAGTATTTT.

This clone was seen a few times. The rearrangement links TRBV6-6 to TRBJ2-7; 7 nucleotides line up with TRBD2. The ends lost 6 bases at V and 2 bases at J; junction bases unmatched: 10. This CDR3 contains 15 residues. The germline CDR1 and CDR2 sequences are MNHNY and SVGAGI (reference sequence). CDR3 DNA: TGTGCCAGCAGCCCAGGGAGGGGCTTCGCCTACGAGCAGTACTTC. Translating it yields CASSPGRGFAYEQYF.

This clone occurred a few times. The V call is TRBV6-5, the J call TRBJ2-3; TRBD2 matches 7 bases. Losses at the gene ends were 2 bases for V and 2 bases for J; bases not matched to a gene: 7. The CDR3 is made up of 16 amino acids. Germline V gene sequence: CDR1 MNHEY, CDR2 SVGAGI. Here the CDR3 reads CASSYTAGVTTDTQYF. DNA of the CDR3: TGTGCCAGCAGTTACACCGCGGGGGTGACCACAGATACGCAGTATTTT.

This rearrangement joins TRBV6-5 to TRBJ2-5; D unresolved. This CDR3 contains 13 residues. CDR1 is MNHEY and CDR2 is SVGAGI in the germline V gene. V was pared by 6 bases and J by 2 bases, with 10 bases between. This chain's CDR3 is CASRAGLQETQYF. The CDR3, as DNA: TGTGCCAGCAGAGCCGGGTTACAAGAGACCCAGTACTTC.

This chain uses TRBV11-2 with TRBJ2-5; D not certain. The CDR3 runs 13 residues. In germline, CDR1 is SGHAT, CDR2 FQNNGV. Trimming left V 1 base short and J 11 bases short, with 14 bases between. The CDR3 DNA reads TGTGCCAGCAGCTTAGGAGGAGATAAGGAGCAGTACTTC. Protein: CASSLGGDKEQYF.

The V and J genes are TRBV10-1 and TRBJ1-1; 7 bases line up with TRBD1. The CDR3 runs to 13 residues. The V gene end was trimmed by 4 bases and the J gene end by 7 bases; junction bases not matched to a gene: 6. Germline V gene lookup returns CDR1 WNHNN and CDR2 SYGVQD (reference sequence). CDR3 region: CASSARQGGEAFF. CDR3 bases: TGCGCCAGCAGTGCCCGACAGGGCGGTGAAGCTTTCTTT.

A note on this clone: The final CDR3 position lacks the conserved phenylalanine or tryptophan, pointing to a likely read error. V and J are TRBV19 and TRBJ2-7; D gene uncertain. Between the trimmed V and J ends, which lost 6 bases and 2 bases, there was a span of 11 bases. The length of the CDR3 is 13 residues. CDR1 and CDR2 (germline): LNHDA, SQIVND (reference sequence). The CDR3 protein is CASRDGQTYEQYL. The CDR3 DNA reads TGTGCCAGTAGAGACGGGCAGACCTACGAGCAGTACCTC.

V and J are TRBV7-9 and TRBJ1-5, with a weak D call TRBD1 (5 bases). Germline assignment: CDR1 SEHNR and CDR2 FQNEAQ (reference sequence). Trimming removed 5 bases from V and 4 bases from J, with 12 bases in between. There are 14 residues in the CDR3. CDR3 sequence: CASSPGAVNQPQHF. CDR3 nucleotide sequence: TGTGCCAGCAGCCCCGGGGCTGTTAATCAGCCCCAGCATTTT.

The chain is built from TRBV2 and TRBJ2-5, with 7 bases lining up with TRBD1. J was trimmed by 2 bases and V by 7 bases; bases with no gene match: 13. The CDR3 has 16 amino acids. Germline loops: CDR1 SNHLY, CDR2 FYNNEI. As DNA, the CDR3 is TGTGCCAGCAACCGACAGGGTTGGTCCCGACAAGAGACCCAGTACTTC. Translation gives CASNRQGWSRQETQYF.

The chain combines TRBV5-4 with TRBJ2-5, with 8 nucleotides matching TRBD1. V lost 4 bases and J lost 4; bases outside the gene matches: 3. This CDR3 has 13 amino acids. Per the germline V gene, CDR1 is SGHNT and CDR2 is YYREEE (reference sequence). The CDR3 DNA reads as TGTGCCAGCAGCCCTGGACAGGGAGAGACCCAGTACTTC. Its translation: CASSPGQGETQYF.

This chain links TRBV2 with TRBJ2-7, with 12 positions matching TRBD1. The CDR3 sequence is 14 residues long. CDR1 is SNHLY and CDR2 is FYNNEI in the germline V gene. The V segment lost 6 bases and the J segment 3 bases; nucleotides outside the gene matches: 3. The DNA of the CDR3 is TGTGCCAGCAGGGGGACAGGGGGCCGCTACGAGCAGTACTTC. Translating gives CASRGTGGRYEQYF. The complete variable domain, with remaining parts taken from reference TRBV2 and TRBJ2-7, reads EPEVTQTPSHQVTQMGQEVILRCVPISNHLYFYWYRQILGQKVEFLVSFYNNEISEKSEIFDDQFSVERPDGSNFTLKIRSTKLEDSAMYFCASRGTGGRYEQYFGPGTRLTVT.

The chain combines TRBV2 with TRBJ1-2, with a weak D call TRBD1 (5 bases). CDR3 size: 14 residues. Germline lookup yields CDR1 SNHLY and CDR2 FYNNEI. V gave up 4 bases and J gave up 8 bases, with 17 bases separating them. The CDR3 bases are TGTGCCAGCAGTGTCGGCAGGGATAGGGGCGGCTACACCTTC. It translates to CASSVGRDRGGYTF.

The rearrangement joins TRBV19 to TRBJ1-1, with a possible D match to TRBD1 (5 bases). This CDR3 is 14 amino acids long. From germline, CDR1 is LNHDA and CDR2 SQIVND (reference sequence). Deletions cut 3 bases from V and 3 bases from J, with 11 bases between. The CDR3 DNA reads TGTGCCAGTAGTATTCGGGGGTTGGACACTGAAGCTTTCTTT. This codes for CASSIRGLDTEAFF. The whole variable domain, filled in from reference TRBV19 and TRBJ1-1, reads DGGITQSPKYLFRKEGQNVTLSCEQNLNHDAMYWYRQDPGQGLRLIYYSQIVNDFQKGDIAEGYSVSREKKESFPLTVTSAQKNPTAFYLCASSIRGLDTEAFFGQGTRLTVV.

This clone is large (0.1 to 1%) within its sample. V is TRBV11-2 and J is TRBJ2-5, with D possibly being TRBD1 (6 bases). Per the germline V gene, CDR1 is SGHAT and CDR2 is FQNNGV. Trimming removed 5 bases at V and 1 base at J, with 17 bases between. The CDR3 contains 16 residues. This CDR3 reads CASSPVPQGPQETQYF. The CDR3 region has the DNA TGTGCCAGCAGCCCCGTGCCCCAGGGGCCCCAAGAGACCCAGTACTTC.

This chain uses TRBV6-5 with TRBJ2-7; 7 bases line up with TRBD1. J lost 0 bases, V lost 10 bases, and 12 bases had no gene match. The CDR3 runs to 15 residues. CDR1 is MNHEY, CDR2 SVGAGI, per germline. CDR3 nucleotide sequence: TGTGCCACCTCGAGAAGGGGACAGAGCTCCTACGAGCAGTACTTC. It translates to CATSRRGQSSYEQYF.

V is TRBV19 and J is TRBJ1-5; tentative D call: TRBD1 (5 bases). This CDR3 is 15 amino acids long. Trimming took off 3 bases at V and 0 bases at J, with 9 bases between the two ends. CDR1 is LNHDA, CDR2 SQIVND, per germline (reference sequence). The CDR3, as DNA: TGTGCCAGTAGTATGGGGGGAATTAGCAATCAGCCCCAGCATTTT. This encodes CASSMGGISNQPQHF.

The gene calls are TRBV9 and TRBJ2-5, with 10 bases lining up with TRBD2. CDR3 length: 16 residues. CDR1 and CDR2 (germline): SGDLS, YYNGEE. J was trimmed by 0 bases and V by 4 bases; bases with no gene match: 6. The CDR3 here is CASSPGLAVYQETQYF. Here the CDR3 DNA reads TGTGCCAGCAGCCCCGGACTAGCGGTATACCAAGAGACCCAGTACTTC.

This sequence joins TRBV5-5 and TRBJ1-1; D is undetermined. V lost 0 bases and J 1 base, leaving 10 bases between the germline ends. Germline V gene lookup returns CDR1 SGHKS and CDR2 YYEKEE (reference sequence). The CDR3 is made up of 15 amino acids. For the CDR3, the DNA is TGTGCCAGCAGCTTGGTTGCAGGACCGAACACTGAAGCTTTCTTT. Its translation: CASSLVAGPNTEAFF.